This record looks at one T cell receptor beta chain sequence and its context. Its specificity is not known. 60 Vbeta and 13 Jbeta primers were used in PCR. In the authors' methods: Later, an analysis found about 80 million unique TCR beta chains, and around 10 million of these were shared. Libraries were prepared by immunoSEQ multiplex PCR; TCRdb keeps only in-frame clonotypes and omits some of them. That table is the source of V, J and clone size, and D and trimming were worked out from the DNA. The repertoire has approximately 170,000 clones, roughly four fifths of them found once; the top ten carry approximately 4%. This sample was taken from a study of cytomegalovirus exposure and HLA in healthy donors. The length of the CDR3 is 15 residues. The V gene's germline CDR1 is LNHDA and CDR2 SQIVND (reference sequence). With 5 bases clipped from V and 3 bases from J, the junction kept 7 bases outside the gene matches.

General study points: When presence/absence was analysed, sequencing depth was taken to be roughly uniform across donors. In a later analysis, several top co-occurrence clusters appeared linked to parvovirus B19, influenza, CMV and Epstein-Barr virus. In an earlier analysis, about 87% or about 30%: the productive usage of most TCR beta V segments.

The sequenced sample was PBMCs. The J gene is TRBJ2-7, the V gene TRBV19; 10 bases are shared with TRBD2. The sequence came from a man aged 45-65 years in good health and CMV-seropositive. This chain's CDR3 is CASSLGLAEVYEQYF. The CDR3 nucleotides read TGTGCCAGTAGTCTTGGACTAGCGGAGGTCTACGAGCAGTACTTC. Filled out from reference TRBV19 and TRBJ2-7, the complete variable domain reads DGGITQSPKYLFRKEGQNVTLSCEQNLNHDAMYWYRQDPGQGLRLIYYSQIVNDFQKGDIAEGYSVSREKKESFPLTVTSAQKNPTAFYLCASSLGLAEVYEQYFGPGTRLTVT.